The rows below give T cell receptor beta chains drawn from one sample of a study of cytomegalovirus exposure and HLA in healthy donors. Here immunoSEQ multiplex PCR was the method, and the copy in TCRdb shows in-frame clones only, minus some. Of about 160,000 clones in the sample, 80% to 85% were seen once. The sequenced sample consisted of PBMCs. The receptors stem from a girl aged 2-10 years in good health and CMV-seropositive. CDR3s include the opening cysteine and the closing phenylalanine or tryptophan. Fields, in order: clone size, J gene, D gene, V gene, CDR3 DNA, CDR3 protein. D genes are given only for firm matches. Only part of the rows carry a size: once, few, many, or a class if the clone is expanded.

>NA|TRBJ1-5|TRBD1|TRBV4-1
TGCGCCAGCAGCCAGGACCGACAGGGACCCGATCAGCCCCAGCATTTT
CASSQDRQGPDQPQHF
>NA|TRBJ2-7|TRBD2|TRBV2
TGTGCCAGCAGCGCCGGACTAGCGGGGATCAATTTTTACGAGCAGTACTTC
CASSAGLAGINFYEQYF
>once|TRBJ1-5|TRBD1|TRBV7-9
TGTGCCAGCAGCTTAGCAGGACAGGGTAGCAATCAGCCCCAGCATTTT
CASSLAGQGSNQPQHF
>NA|TRBJ2-7|TRBD1|TRBV30
TGTGCCTGGATCGATCTCCGGGACAGGGGCGACGAGCAGTACTTC
CAWIDLRDRGDEQYF
>NA|TRBJ1-1|TRBD1|TRBV7-6
TGTGCCAGCAGCTTGGACAGGGCAGGTAGAGCTTTCTTT
CASSLDRAGRAFF
>NA|TRBJ1-5|TRBD1|TRBV6-1
TGTGCCAGCACCCACAGGGGGTTACTAAATCAGCCCCAGCATTTT
CASTHRGLLNQPQHF
>NA|TRBJ2-5|TRBD1|TRBV19
TGTGCCAGTAGCGACAGGGGGCCGAAGACCCAGTACTTC
CASSDRGPKTQYF
>once|TRBJ2-1|TRBD2|TRBV27
TGTGCCAGCAGTCAGGGACTAGCGGGAGTTGGTGAGCAGTTCTTC
CASSQGLAGVGEQFF
>once|TRBJ1-5|TRBD1|TRBV14
TGTGCCAGCAGCCGGAGGGGGCGAAAGGATCAGCCCCAGCATTTT
CASSRRGRKDQPQHF
>NA|TRBJ2-7|TRBD2|TRBV7-8
TGTGCCAGCAGCCGGACTAGCGGTGCGACCTACGAGCAGTACTTC
CASSRTSGATYEQYF
>NA|TRBJ2-3|NA|TRBV14
TGTGCCAGCAGCCAAGAAGGGTTATACGAGGGTTCCCCCCCTAGCACAGATACGCAGTATTTT
CASSQEGLYEGSPPSTDTQYF
>NA|TRBJ1-1|NA|TRBV28
TGTGCCAGCAGCACCTGGGGCACGTCAGCTTTCTTT
CASSTWGTSAFF
>few|TRBJ1-2|NA|TRBV30
TGTGCCTACCTAATTTCCGGTGGCTACACCTTC
CAYLISGGYTF
>few|TRBJ2-3|TRBD1|TRBV5-1
TGCGCCAGCAGCAAGCAGGGGGTTGGGACAGATACGCAGTATTTT
CASSKQGVGTDTQYF
>NA|TRBJ2-1|NA|TRBV19
TGTGCCAGTATCTGGGGCGATGAGCAGTTCTTC
CASIWGDEQFF
>NA|TRBJ2-1|NA|TRBV5-1
TGCGCCAGCAGCTGGACAGACAATGAGCAGTTCTTC
CASSWTDNEQFF
>NA|TRBJ2-7|TRBD1|TRBV27
TGTGCCAGCAGTCCTCGGACAGGGGGCTACGAGCAGTACTTC
CASSPRTGGYEQYF
>once|TRBJ2-1|TRBD2|TRBV19
TGTGCCAGTAGTATCGTTAGCGGGGTATTCAACAATGAGCAGTTCTTC
CASSIVSGVFNNEQFF
>NA|TRBJ2-3|TRBD1|TRBV28
TGTGCCAGCAGTGGGACAGGCGGGTCAGATACGCAGTATTTT
CASSGTGGSDTQYF
>NA|TRBJ2-4|NA|TRBV6-5
TGTGCCAGCAGTTACTCGGGGGCAGCCAAAAACATTCAGTACTTC
CASSYSGAAKNIQYF
>NA|TRBJ2-1|TRBD2|TRBV6-4
TGTGCCAGCAGTTTCGGGACTAGCGGTAACAATGAGCAGTTCTTC
CASSFGTSGNNEQFF
>NA|TRBJ2-1|NA|TRBV29-1
TGCAGCGTCGGAGGGGCCGGGTTCAATGAGCAGTTCTTC
CSVGGAGFNEQFF
>few|TRBJ2-1|TRBD2|TRBV9
TGTGCCAGCAGGGCAGGACTAGCGGTTACGAATGAGCAGTTCTTC
CASRAGLAVTNEQFF
>NA|TRBJ2-2|NA|TRBV10-3
TGTGCCATCGAACAGGGGAACACCGGGGAGCTGTTTTTT
CAIEQGNTGELFF
>few|TRBJ1-1|TRBD1|TRBV6-1
TGTGCCAGCAGTTTGCGACAGGGCAGAGCTTTCTTT
CASSLRQGRAFF
>once|TRBJ1-2|NA|TRBV9
TGTGCCAGCAGCGTGGGGGGGGGACAAAACTATGGCTACACCTTC
CASSVGGGQNYGYTF
>NA|TRBJ2-1|NA|TRBV6-5
TGTGCCAGCAGGCCGGGGGTATACAATGAGCAGTTCTTC
CASRPGVYNEQFF
>NA|TRBJ2-7|NA|TRBV4-1
TGCGCCAGCAGCCAAAAGCCCTCCTACGAGCAGTACTTC
CASSQKPSYEQYF
>NA|TRBJ2-3|NA|TRBV5-1
TGCGCCAGCAGCTCGGCTAGCGTTCGCACAGATACGCAGTATTTT
CASSSASVRTDTQYF